The clone carrying this TCR beta chain has at least ten counts. Its specificity is unknown. Germline values: CDR1 SGHAT, CDR2 FQNNGV. This CDR3 is 17 amino acids long. Unmatched junction bases numbered 7, after V lost 5 bases and J lost 1 base. 5'RACE template switching produced TCR cDNA carrying a universal primer site and UMIs. TCRdb re-derived calls from the 5' RACE reads in MiXCR, one entry per CDR3 protein. The sample yields a few hundred thousand distinct CDR3 sequences, roughly 6.8% seen once. These data belong to a study of T cells after yellow fever vaccination. Study summary: Fractions of limited cellularity were prepared by means of SMART-Seq v4 Ultra Low Input. The study, taken as a whole, reports: Re-detected after boosting: most primary clones, around 96% of CD4 and roughly 88% of CD8. Although most clonotypes did not, a small share appeared in both CD4 and CD8 compartments.

Sample: PBMCs, taken 45 days after the first yellow fever vaccination. The V call is TRBV11-2, the J call TRBJ2-1, with TRBD2 identical over 11 bases. This receptor was taken from a young man who received the YFV17D yellow fever vaccine. The CDR3 nucleotides read TGTGCCAGCAGCCCAAACCCTAGCGGGGGGTCCTACAATGAGCAGTTCTTC. This sequence encodes CASSPNPSGGSYNEQFF.